This T cell receptor (beta chain) was documented in a study of shared clonotypes between healthy human individuals. Produced via immunoSEQ multiplex PCR; TCRdb's table is partial and in-frame only. The profile covers about 2 million clones, with roughly 94% appearing a single time and more than 0.1% taken by the ten largest. CDR1 KGHSH and CDR2 LQKENI come from the germline V gene. V trimming: 2 bases; J trimming: 4 bases; junction bases outside the gene matches: 3. This CDR3 comprises 14 residues. As concerns this clone: The sample contains more than one DNA sequence encoding this CDR3.

The rearrangement links TRBV18 to TRBJ1-2; 8 nucleotides align to TRBD1. This clonotype was sampled from a man between 18 and 35 years old in good health. The sample consisted of naive CD4+ T cells sorted from blood. Indicated subset: CD45RA+ positively selected. CDR3 in amino acids: CASSPGQGGYGYTF. CDR3 in DNA: TGTGCCAGCTCACCAGGACAGGGAGGCTATGGCTACACCTTC.